This T cell receptor (beta chain) was captured in a study of T cell responses to AZD1222 COVID-19 vaccine. General study findings and limits: Seropositive at baseline were only a handful of AZD1222 recipients.

The CDR3 has 11 residues. In germline, CDR1 is GTSNPN, CDR2 SVGIG (reference sequence). V lost 2 bases and J 0 bases, leaving 2 bases between the germline ends. Profiled with immunoSEQ multiplex PCR; TCRdb holds only in-frame clones, not every one. The data contain about 150,000 clones, about 90% of them singletons. Regarding this clone: Its specificity is not known. Other DNA variants within this sample encode the same CDR3.

J is TRBJ2-7 and V is TRBV30; no definite D call. Sequencing was performed on peripheral blood, taken on day 0 of AZD1222 vaccination. This clonotype was obtained from an adult in good health. CDR3 region: CAWSSSYEQYF. CDR3 sequence (DNA): TGTGCCTGGAGTAGCTCCTACGAGCAGTACTTC. Full variable domain (outside the CDR3, taken from reference TRBV30 and TRBJ2-7): SQTIHQWPATLVQPVGSPLSLECTVEGTSNPNLYWYRQAAGRGLQLLFYSVGIGQISSEVPQNLSASRPQDRQFILSSKKLLLSDSGFYLCAWSSSYEQYFGPGTRLTVT.